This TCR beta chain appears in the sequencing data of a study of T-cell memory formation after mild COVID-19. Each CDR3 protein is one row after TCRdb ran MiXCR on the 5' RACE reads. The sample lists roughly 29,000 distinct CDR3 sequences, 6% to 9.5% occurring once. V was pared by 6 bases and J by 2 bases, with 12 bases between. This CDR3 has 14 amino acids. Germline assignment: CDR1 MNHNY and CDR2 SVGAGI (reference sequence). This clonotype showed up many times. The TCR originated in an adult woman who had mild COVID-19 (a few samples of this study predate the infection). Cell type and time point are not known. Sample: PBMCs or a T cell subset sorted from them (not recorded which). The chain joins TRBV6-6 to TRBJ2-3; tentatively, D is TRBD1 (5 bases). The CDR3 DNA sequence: TGTGCCAGCAGGTCGGAAGGACACACAGATACGCAGTATTTT. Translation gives CASRSEGHTDTQYF.